This TCR beta chain was recorded in a study of T-cell memory formation after mild COVID-19. Study information: The TCR clusters were mostly specific to one donor.

Germline CDR1 is LNHDA and CDR2 is SQIVND (reference sequence). The CDR3 has 14 residues. Between the trimmed V and J ends, which lost 1 base and 2 bases, there was a span of 7 bases. About this clonotype itself: What it binds is unknown.

Study-wide findings and caveats: The CD4+ clones that contracted clustered mainly within CM and EM, and the CD8+ clones concentrated in EMRA.

TCRdb re-analysed the 5' RACE reads in MiXCR, keeping a single row per CDR3 protein. The sample lists roughly 370,000 distinct CDR3 sequences, about 16% occurring once. The specimen was PBMCs or a T cell subset sorted from them (not recorded which). The rearrangement joins TRBV19 to TRBJ2-3, with D hard to call. The clonotype originates from a man between 18 and 29 years old who had mild COVID-19 (a few samples of this study predate the infection). Cell type and time point are not known. The CDR3 nucleotides are TGTGCCAGTAGTATAGGGGTTATCACAGATACGCAGTATTTT. It codes for CASSIGVITDTQYF.